A single TCR beta chain is shown here with its context. Its antigen remains unknown. The donors gave bone marrow, and they were healthy. This sample is part of a study of cytomegalovirus exposure and HLA in healthy donors. Study-wide points: Reports indicate that TCR beta sequences accurately predicted the HLA-A and HLA-B alleles of most subjects.

Primers for the PCR totalled 60 Vbeta and 13 Jbeta. In the study's own analysis: Later work found 80 million to 85 million unique TCR beta chains, with about 10 million shared. Clones were read by immunoSEQ multiplex PCR, and TCRdb kept only the in-frame ones, dropping some. Clone size and V and J calls were adopted from that table, with D and trimming inferred from the DNA. The sample includes over 150,000 clones, 84% of them seen just once. CDR3 size: 14 residues. V was pared by 5 bases and J by 3 bases, with 4 bases of the junction left unmatched. Germline loops: CDR1 SGHRS, CDR2 YFSETQ. The chain links TRBV5-1 to TRBJ2-2, with 7 bases aligning to TRBD1. This receptor was taken from a man between 18 and 35 years old in good health and CMV-seronegative. Sequencing was performed on PBMCs. CDR3: CASRPGTDTGELFF. CDR3 coding DNA: TGCGCCAGCAGGCCCGGGACAGACACCGGGGAGCTGTTTTTT.